What follows are 27 T cell receptor beta chains derived from one specimen sequenced in a study of Ad26.COV2.S vaccination and SARS-CoV-2 variants. Sequencing used immunoSEQ multiplex PCR; TCRdb keeps in-frame clones, though not all of them. The table shows about 390,000 clones, with roughly nine tenths occurring only once. Treatment denoted: some 20 received Ad26.COV2.S at low or high dose, single or two shots; 5 received placebo; per-sample allocation not given. Collection of samples fell on day 63 after the first vaccine or placebo injection. Sample: peripheral blood, taken in a trial of Ad26.COV2.S vaccine versus placebo. The origin of the receptors is a person between 18 and 65 years old who received the Ad26.COV2.S COVID-19 vaccine or a placebo.

V and J are TRBV4-1 and TRBJ2-1; TRBD2 matches at 8 bases. Germline CDR1 and CDR2: MGHRA and YSYEKL. The CDR3 contains 16 residues. Losses at the gene ends were 4 bases for V and 7 bases for J; bases not matched to a gene: 12. The CDR3: CASSPGIAGWENEQFF. The CDR3 DNA is TGCGCCAGCAGCCCGGGGATAGCGGGGTGGGAAAATGAGCAGTTCTTC.

V gene TRBV19 combines with J gene TRBJ1-4, with 7 bases matching TRBD1. The CDR3 sequence is 15 residues long. Looked up from germline, CDR1 is LNHDA and CDR2 is SQIVND (reference sequence). V was pared by 6 bases and J by 0 bases, with 4 bases of the junction left unmatched. The CDR3 DNA sequence: TGTGCCAGTAGCTCTGGACAGGCAACTAATGAAAAACTGTTTTTT. This sequence encodes CASSSGQATNEKLFF.

The chain combines TRBV14 with TRBJ2-1, with 7 bases identical to TRBD2. Germline V gene data show CDR1 as SGHDN and CDR2 as FVKESK. This CDR3 is 16 amino acids long. V lost 5 bases and J lost 2; bases outside the gene matches: 9. The CDR3 nucleotides are TGTGCCAGCAGCTATACCGCGGGGGACCCCTACAATGAGCAGTTCTTC. Translated, it gives CASSYTAGDPYNEQFF.

This clone was counted a single time. The rearrangement joins TRBV5-4 to TRBJ2-7; 7 bases agree with TRBD1. CDR1 is SGHNT, CDR2 YYREEE, per germline (reference sequence). CDR3 length equals 14 residues. Germline trimming cut 2 bases from V and 4 bases from J; bases unmatched to any gene: 6. In DNA, the CDR3 is TGTGCCAGCAGCTTCGACAGGGCGGGTTACGAGCAGTACTTC. Translating gives CASSFDRAGYEQYF.

The chain links TRBV7-2 to TRBJ1-4, with 7 bases that match TRBD1. Germline CDR1 SGHTA, CDR2 FQGNSA. J gave up 0 bases and V 5 bases, and 3 bases lay outside the gene matches. The CDR3 contains 15 residues. CDR3 region: CASSPRGPTNEKLFF. The CDR3 coding sequence is TGTGCCAGCAGCCCTAGGGGGCCAACTAATGAAAAACTGTTTTTT.

The chain uses TRBV18 and TRBJ2-2; TRBD1 matches at 7 bases. V was clipped by 4 bases and J by 3 bases; unmatched bases: 11. CDR1 is KGHSH and CDR2 is LQKENI in the germline V gene. This CDR3 has 17 amino acids. In nucleotides, the CDR3 is TGTGCCAGCTCACGACTTACAGGGGTGCGTGACACCGGGGAGCTGTTTTTT. Protein product: CASSRLTGVRDTGELFF.

The V and J genes are TRBV7-9 and TRBJ2-7; 7 positions agree with TRBD1. Looked up from germline, CDR1 is SEHNR and CDR2 is FQNEAQ (reference sequence). J was trimmed by 7 bases and V by 1 base; bases with no gene match: 4. The CDR3 has 13 residues. The CDR3 DNA reads as TGTGCCAGCAGCTTAGGGGACAGATATGAGCAGTACTTC. Translating gives CASSLGDRYEQYF.

The rearrangement links TRBV5-1 to TRBJ2-7; TRBD1 matches 7 bases. Per the germline V gene, CDR1 is SGHRS and CDR2 is YFSETQ. Unmatched junction bases numbered 8, after V lost 2 bases and J lost 0 bases. The CDR3 length is 16 residues. The CDR3 region has the DNA TGCGCCAGCAGCTTATACCCGGGACAGAGCTCCTACGAGCAGTACTTC. The encoded protein is CASSLYPGQSSYEQYF.

V usage is TRBV19 and J usage is TRBJ1-4, with D unresolved. The CDR3 totals 11 residues. Looked up from germline, CDR1 is LNHDA and CDR2 is SQIVND (reference sequence). Trimming pared 6 bases from V and 12 bases from J, leaving 11 bases between. The CDR3 loop reads CASRTRRELFF. The CDR3 DNA sequence: TGTGCCAGTAGAACACGGAGAGAACTGTTTTTT.

This chain connects TRBV11-2 to TRBJ2-7, with 7 positions matching TRBD2. The V gene end was trimmed by 2 bases and the J gene end by 2 bases; junction bases not matched to a gene: 15. Germline CDR1 reads SGHAT; CDR2 reads FQNNGV. This CDR3 region has 18 residues. CDR3: CASSLITLRRAGAYEQYF. In DNA form, the CDR3 reads TGTGCCAGCAGCTTAATCACCCTACGTAGGGCGGGGGCCTACGAGCAGTACTTC.

With respect to this clone: A much larger clone is a single base away; this may be a read error. The chain joins TRBV12-3 or TRBV12-4 to TRBJ1-6; possible D gene TRBD1, 5 bases. The CDR3 consists of 12 residues. V was pared by 5 bases and J by 7 bases, with 6 bases between. The CDR3 region has the DNA TGTGCCAGCAGTCCAGGGAATTCACCCCTCCACTTT. This codes for CASSPGNSPLHF.

This clone is a singleton in its sample. V and J are TRBV6-5 and TRBJ2-7; 8 bases line up with TRBD1. V was pared by 6 bases and J by 3 bases, with 10 bases of the junction left unmatched. The length of the CDR3 is 15 residues. CDR1 MNHEY and CDR2 SVGAGI come from the germline V gene. CDR3 in amino acids: CASSPTAGQGYEQYF. The CDR3 nucleotides read TGTGCCAGCAGCCCCACCGCAGGACAGGGCTACGAGCAGTACTTC.

The genes are TRBV14 and TRBJ2-2; 7 nucleotides line up with TRBD1. V lost 6 bases to trimming and J lost 4 bases; unmatched junction nucleotides: 8. Germline loops: CDR1 SGHDN, CDR2 FVKESK. The CDR3 extends over 15 amino acids. CDR3 residues: CASSRKGARTGELFF. In nucleotides, the CDR3 is TGTGCCAGCAGTCGCAAGGGGGCGCGCACCGGGGAGCTGTTTTTT. Together with reference TRBV14 and TRBJ2-2, the CDR3 gives the full variable domain: EAGVTQFPSHSVIEKGQTVTLRCDPISGHDNLYWYRRVMGKEIKFLLHFVKESKQDESGMPNNRFLAERTGGTYSTLKVQPAELEDSGVYFCASSRKGARTGELFFGEGSRLTVL.

V and J are TRBV5-1 and TRBJ2-1; D ambiguous. This CDR3 contains 14 residues. The V end was cut by 4 bases, the J end by 4 bases, with 12 bases between. Germline CDR1 reads SGHRS; CDR2 reads YFSETQ. For the CDR3, the DNA is TGCGCCAGCAGCCCGGTCGAGGCGTACAATGAGCAGTTCTTC. Its protein product is CASSPVEAYNEQFF.

The chain uses TRBV6-5 and TRBJ2-3; 11 bases align to TRBD2. The junction had 7 bases not matched to a gene; V was cut back by 6 bases and J by 5 bases. The CDR3 has 15 residues. CDR1 MNHEY and CDR2 SVGAGI come from the germline V gene. The CDR3 loop reads CASSGSGGARDTQYF. The CDR3 nucleotides are TGTGCCAGCAGCGGTAGCGGGGGGGCTAGAGATACGCAGTATTTT.

The rearrangement links TRBV11-3 to TRBJ2-1; 10 positions match TRBD2. The germline CDR1 and CDR2 sequences are SGHNT and YENEEA. There are 14 residues in the CDR3. Losses at the gene ends were 5 bases for V and 6 bases for J; bases not matched to a gene: 4. The CDR3 protein is CASSPGLAVNEQFF. As DNA, the CDR3 is TGTGCCAGCAGCCCCGGACTAGCGGTCAATGAGCAGTTCTTC.

CDR3 DNA sequence: TGCGCCAGCAGCCAGGATGTAGCGGAGACCCAGTACTTC. Its translation is CASSQDVAETQYF. This chain connects TRBV5-1 to TRBJ2-5, with D possibly being TRBD2 (5 bases). The germline CDR1 and CDR2 sequences are SGHRS and YFSETQ. This CDR3 is built from 13 residues. Between the trimmed V and J ends, which lost 4 bases and 5 bases, there was a span of 12 bases.

V and J are TRBV9 and TRBJ1-4; D is possibly TRBD1 (6 bases). The CDR3 totals 14 residues. From germline, CDR1 is SGDLS and CDR2 YYNGEE. Trimming shortened V by 3 bases and J by 7 bases, and 13 bases separated the two germline ends. CDR3 region: CASSDGGAGEKLFF. CDR3 nucleotides: TGTGCCAGCAGCGACGGGGGCGCGGGTGAAAAACTGTTTTTT. Looking up the rest from reference TRBV9 and TRBJ1-4 gives the full variable domain: DSGVTQTPKHLITATGQRVTLRCSPRSGDLSVYWYQQSLDQGLQFLIQYYNGEERAKGNILERFSAQQFPDLHSELNLSSLELGDSALYFCASSDGGAGEKLFFGSGTQLSVL.

The rearrangement uses TRBV29-1 and TRBJ1-2; D perhaps matches TRBD1 (5 bases). CDR1 SQVTM and CDR2 ANQGSEA come from the germline V gene. V lost 4 bases, J lost 5 bases, and 11 bases lay in between. This CDR3 region has 12 residues. The CDR3 region is CSVGDSDYGYTF. The CDR3, as DNA: TGCAGCGTTGGAGACAGTGATTATGGCTACACCTTC.

The chain is built from TRBV7-6 and TRBJ2-2; TRBD1 might be the D (5 bases). Per the germline V gene, CDR1 is SGHVS and CDR2 is FNYEAQ. V dropped 8 bases and J dropped 1 base, with 14 bases sitting between them. The CDR3 length is 15 residues. The CDR3 DNA follows: TGTGCCAGCGGAACGGCGGACAAGAACACCGGGGAGCTGTTTTTT. Protein: CASGTADKNTGELFF. The whole variable domain, remainder taken from reference TRBV7-6 and TRBJ2-2, is GAGVSQSPRYKVTKRGQDVALRCDPISGHVSLYWYRQALGQGPEFLTYFNYEAQQDKSGLPNDRFSAERPEGSISTLTIQRTEQRDSAMYRCASGTADKNTGELFFGEGSRLTVL.

The chain combines TRBV10-2 with TRBJ1-1, with D possibly matching TRBD1 (5 bases). The CDR3 spans 11 residues. CDR1 is WSHSY, CDR2 SAAADI, per germline. Trimming removed 6 bases from V and 7 bases from J, with 9 bases in between. CDR3 residues: CASRAGLEAFF. Written as DNA, the CDR3 is TGCGCCAGCAGAGCAGGGCTTGAAGCTTTCTTT.

The rearrangement uses TRBV2 and TRBJ1-4; no reliable D call. This CDR3 has 16 residues. Per the germline V gene, CDR1 is SNHLY and CDR2 is FYNNEI. V was cut by 2 bases and J by 4 bases, with 14 bases left in between. The CDR3 bases are TGTGCCAGCAGTGAACAGGAACACCAACGTAATGAAAAACTGTTTTTT. This codes for CASSEQEHQRNEKLFF.

The chain combines TRBV23-1 with TRBJ1-2, with a tentative D call TRBD1 (6 bases). TRBV23-1 is identified as an open reading frame with a role that is uncertain. The CDR3 has 16 residues. V was pared by 4 bases and J by 8 bases, with 23 bases between. CDR3 region: CASSPKPGQTLLGYTF. The CDR3, as DNA: TGCGCCAGCAGTCCAAAACCCGGACAGACTCTGTTAGGCTACACCTTC.

The J gene is TRBJ2-1, the V gene TRBV12-3 or TRBV12-4, with D unresolved. Trimming took off 3 bases at V and 4 bases at J, with 4 bases between the two ends. This CDR3 has 12 residues. For the CDR3, the DNA is TGTGCCAGCAGTTTCTCGTACAATGAGCAGTTCTTC. Amino acids: CASSFSYNEQFF.

The V gene is TRBV24-1, the J gene TRBJ2-2; 7 bases agree with TRBD1. This CDR3 is built from 15 residues. V was clipped by 2 bases and J by 7 bases; unmatched bases: 6. The V gene's germline CDR1 is KGHDR and CDR2 SFDVKD. The CDR3 sequence is CATSDSTGSGGELFF. CDR3 nucleotides: TGTGCCACCAGTGATTCGACAGGGAGCGGCGGGGAGCTGTTTTTT.

This clone was observed once. This rearrangement joins TRBV11-3 to TRBJ2-1; 10 bases match TRBD2. J gave up 16 bases and V 0 bases, and 12 bases lay outside the gene matches. The CDR3 runs 15 residues. Per the germline V gene, CDR1 is SGHNT and CDR2 is YENEEA. CDR3 coding DNA: TGTGCCAGCAGCTTAGATCCGAGTAGCGGGGGGCCAGCCTTCTTC. Its protein product is CASSLDPSSGGPAFF.

This clone has a single count. The junction does not match germline at one end; this may be a read error. This chain links TRBV7-7 with TRBJ2-1; 14 bases line up with TRBD2. Germline V gene data show CDR1 as SSHAT and CDR2 as FNYEAQ (reference sequence). CDR3 length equals 20 residues. As DNA, the CDR3 is TGTGCTAGCAGCCCAAGACCCCTTGAGACTAGCGGGGGGGCCCACAATGAGCAGTTCTTC. This codes for CASSPRPLETSGGAHNEQFF.